One sample yielded the 30 T cell receptor beta chains listed below, sequenced in a study of CD8 T cells in ankylosing spondylitis. Study results and limitations: Several highly homologous variants formed a TCR beta motif that appeared characteristic of ankylosing spondylitis blood.

These receptors have no identified antigens. MiXCR, run by TCRdb on the 5' RACE reads, gives a single entry per CDR3 protein. The repertoire includes roughly 400,000 distinct CDR3 sequences, around 24% of them detected once, and about 17% sits in the top ten. The sample was blood, either unsorted or a sorted T cell fraction (not recorded which). The receptors derive from a male donor with ankylosing spondylitis.

This clonotype was counted many times. The V call is TRBV5-5, the J call TRBJ2-5, with 10 bases identical to TRBD2. This CDR3 is built from 16 residues. The germline CDR1 and CDR2 sequences are SGHKS and YYEKEE (reference sequence). Trimming took 4 bases from V and 6 from J; bases not matched to a gene: 12. The CDR3 reads CASSLNSPSGRKTQYF. The CDR3 nucleotides read TGTGCCAGCAGCCTTAACAGCCCTAGCGGGAGAAAGACCCAGTACTTC.

The rearrangement uses TRBV5-6 and TRBJ2-2, with D maybe TRBD2 (6 bases). V lost 4 bases, J lost 6 bases, and 7 bases lay in between. This CDR3 region has 12 residues. Looked up from germline, CDR1 is SGHDT and CDR2 is YYEEEE. CDR3 region: CASSRRAGELFF. In DNA form, the CDR3 reads TGTGCCAGCAGCCGGAGGGCCGGGGAGCTGTTTTTT.

This clonotype was found a few times. V gene TRBV29-1 combines with J gene TRBJ2-3; 8 nucleotides line up with TRBD2. V shed 4 bases and J 1 base; nucleotides not matched to a gene: 13. The CDR3 has 17 amino acids. Looked up from germline, CDR1 is SQVTM and CDR2 is ANQGSEA. The chain's CDR3 is CSVVGQREYLGTDTQYF. CDR3 nucleotide sequence: TGCAGCGTTGTCGGTCAGCGGGAGTACTTGGGCACAGATACGCAGTATTTT.

This clonotype was found many times. The V call is TRBV30, the J call TRBJ2-1, with 7 nucleotides matching TRBD2. The CDR3 is 14 amino acids. The V gene's germline CDR1 is GTSNPN and CDR2 SVGIG (reference sequence). The V gene end was trimmed by 5 bases and the J gene end by 0 bases; junction bases not matched to a gene: 4. As DNA, the CDR3 is TGTGCCTGGGGAGCGGGAAGCTCCTACAATGAGCAGTTCTTC. This sequence encodes CAWGAGSSYNEQFF.

The genes are TRBV6-5 and TRBJ1-5; D ambiguous. Germline loops: CDR1 MNHEY, CDR2 SVGAGI. This CDR3 is 15 amino acids long. Between the trimmed V and J ends, which lost 0 bases and 3 bases, there was a span of 9 bases. The CDR3 sequence is CASSYSVRDNQPQHF. The DNA for the CDR3 is TGTGCCAGCAGTTACTCGGTTAGGGACAATCAGCCCCAGCATTTT.

The chain recombines TRBV4-2 with TRBJ2-7; the match to TRBD2 covers 10 bases. The CDR3 contains 15 residues. CDR1 is LGHNA and CDR2 is YNFKEQ in the germline V gene. V lost 5 bases to trimming and J lost 4 bases; unmatched junction nucleotides: 8. CDR3 residues: CASSGRTSGPYEQYF. The CDR3, as DNA: TGTGCCAGCAGCGGGCGGACTAGCGGTCCGTACGAGCAGTACTTC.

The count of this clonotype is one. This chain connects TRBV12-3 or TRBV12-4 to TRBJ1-6, with D hard to call. V dropped 5 bases and J dropped 7 bases, with 15 bases sitting between them. This CDR3 has 15 amino acids. CDR3 in DNA: TGTGCCAGCAGTACTCCGAAGGGAACCAATTCACCCCTCCACTTT. It encodes CASSTPKGTNSPLHF.

The chain uses TRBV11-3 and TRBJ2-4; D call uncertain. Trimming removed 0 bases from V and 5 bases from J, with 8 bases in between. This CDR3 is 14 amino acids long. Germline V gene sequence: CDR1 SGHNT, CDR2 YENEEA. The CDR3 DNA follows: TGTGCCAGCAGCTTAGACTCTCCGGAAAACATTCAGTACTTC. Translated, it gives CASSLDSPENIQYF.

This clonotype showed up just a few times. The J gene is TRBJ2-7, the V gene TRBV29-1, with a tentative D call TRBD2 (5 bases). This CDR3 is 15 amino acids long. V was trimmed by 4 bases and J by 3 bases, leaving 19 bases between them. CDR1 is SQVTM, CDR2 ANQGSEA, per germline. CDR3 amino acids: CSVGVPGELRYEQYF. CDR3 nucleotides: TGCAGCGTTGGGGTCCCCGGGGAACTACGCTACGAGCAGTACTTC.

This clonotype was counted a few times. The V gene is TRBV4-1, the J gene TRBJ2-7; the match to TRBD2 covers 10 bases. Unmatched junction bases numbered 9, after V lost 3 bases and J lost 4 bases. Germline V CDR1 and CDR2: MGHRA, YSYEKL. This CDR3 region has 16 residues. In DNA form, the CDR3 reads TGCGCCAGCAGCCACTTTAGCGGGAGGCGAGGGTACGAGCAGTACTTC. Amino acid sequence: CASSHFSGRRGYEQYF.

This clonotype occurred a few times. The CDR3: CASSPGQGITEQFF. The CDR3 DNA reads as TGTGCCAGTAGCCCGGGACAGGGTATTACTGAGCAGTTCTTC. The chain combines TRBV19 with TRBJ2-1, with TRBD1 matching over 9 bases. Germline V CDR1 and CDR2: LNHDA, SQIVND (reference sequence). Trimming at V came to 6 bases and at J to 9 bases, leaving 9 bases not matched to a gene. This CDR3 has 14 amino acids.

This clonotype has just a few counts. The genes are TRBV6-5 and TRBJ1-2, with D possibly matching TRBD1 (5 bases). This CDR3 has 12 amino acids. Looked up from germline, CDR1 is MNHEY and CDR2 is SVGAGI. V gave up 5 bases and J gave up 5 bases, with 9 bases separating them. The CDR3 reads CASSPGPYGYTF. CDR3 nucleotide sequence: TGTGCCAGCAGTCCGGGGCCGTATGGCTACACCTTC.

The chain employs TRBV20-1 and TRBJ2-1; no reliable D call. CDR3 length: 14 amino acids. Germline V gene lookup returns CDR1 DFQATT and CDR2 SNEGSKA (reference sequence). V shed 7 bases and J shed 2 bases, with 15 bases lying between them. CDR3 amino acids: CSGSPRRTYNEQFF. CDR3 DNA: TGCAGTGGCTCACCGAGGCGGACCTACAATGAGCAGTTCTTC.

The gene calls are TRBV7-2 and TRBJ2-3; D uncertain. The V end lost 5 bases, the J end lost 4 bases, and 16 bases lay between the germline ends. In germline, CDR1 is SGHTA, CDR2 FQGNSA. The CDR3 runs 15 residues. This chain's CDR3 is CASSRRASVSDTQYF. The CDR3 DNA reads as TGTGCCAGCAGCCGTCGGGCTTCAGTGTCAGATACGCAGTATTTT.

This clonotype was found a few times. The genes are TRBV7-8 and TRBJ1-4; D perhaps matches TRBD1 (5 bases). The CDR3 totals 13 residues. The V and J ends lost 5 bases and 5 bases respectively, with 9 bases between them. The germline V gene has CDR1 SGHVS and CDR2 FQNEAQ. Here the CDR3 DNA reads TGTGCCAGCAGCAGCCGGGACAATGAAAAACTGTTTTTT. Its translation is CASSSRDNEKLFF.

This clonotype was found a few times. The rearrangement joins TRBV6-1 to TRBJ1-4; D gene ambiguous. CDR1 and CDR2 (germline): MNHNS, SASEGT. Trimming took off 5 bases at V and 5 bases at J, with 15 bases between the two ends. This CDR3 region has 15 residues. CDR3 residues: CASSKKGPPNEKLFF. CDR3 DNA: TGTGCCAGCAGTAAAAAGGGCCCCCCGAATGAAAAACTGTTTTTT.

This clonotype was picked up many times. CDR3 loop: CASSAPRRSPNSNEQFF. CDR3 coding DNA: TGTGCCAGCAGCGCGCCGAGGAGGTCCCCCAACTCCAATGAGCAGTTCTTC. The rearrangement joins TRBV11-1 to TRBJ2-1; D is perhaps TRBD2 (5 bases). The germline V gene has CDR1 SGHAT and CDR2 FQDESV (reference sequence). Trimming removed 5 bases from V and 6 bases from J, with 23 bases in between. The CDR3 extends over 17 amino acids.

The chain links TRBV20-1 to TRBJ2-7; possible D gene TRBD1, 6 bases. The CDR3 sequence is 14 residues long. Germline V lookup: CDR1 DFQATT, CDR2 SNEGSKA (reference sequence). V shed 6 bases and J shed 5 bases, with 20 bases lying between them. CDR3 residues: CSAQPIGDIHEQYF. CDR3 bases: TGCAGTGCACAACCAATCGGGGACATCCACGAGCAGTACTTC.

The J gene is TRBJ2-7, the V gene TRBV20-1; unclear D gene. Germline values: CDR1 DFQATT, CDR2 SNEGSKA (reference sequence). This CDR3 spans 11 amino acids. V shed 3 bases and J shed 3 bases, with 6 bases lying between them. The CDR3: CSASPYYEQYF. Written as DNA, the CDR3 is TGCAGTGCTAGTCCCTACTACGAGCAGTACTTC.

This clonotype was recorded only once. J is TRBJ2-1 and V is TRBV5-1, with a weak D call TRBD1 (6 bases). The CDR3 has 15 residues. V gave up 1 base and J gave up 1 base, with 9 bases separating them. The germline CDR1 and CDR2 sequences are SGHRS and YFSETQ. CDR3 nucleotides: TGCGCCAGCAGCTTGTACCAGGGGTCCTACAATGAGCAGTTCTTC. This codes for CASSLYQGSYNEQFF.

This chain uses TRBV5-5 with TRBJ2-7; perhaps TRBD2 as D (6 bases). The germline V and J ends were trimmed by 8 bases and 5 bases, with 14 bases remaining between them. Germline CDR1 and CDR2: SGHKS and YYEKEE (reference sequence). The CDR3 has 12 amino acids. This CDR3 is CARSHGGNEQYF. The CDR3, as DNA: TGTGCCAGGAGCCACGGGGGAAACGAGCAGTACTTC.

The chain links TRBV29-1 to TRBJ2-2; weak D call: TRBD1 (5 bases). The CDR3 covers 14 residues. Germline CDR1 and CDR2: SQVTM and ANQGSEA. Between the trimmed V and J ends, which lost 5 bases and 6 bases, there was a span of 16 bases. The CDR3 DNA sequence: TGCAGCGTTCCAGGGAATGTATTTGCCGGGGAGCTGTTTTTT. Translation gives CSVPGNVFAGELFF.

This chain links TRBV3-1 with TRBJ2-7, with a possible D match to TRBD1 (6 bases). This CDR3 region has 16 residues. Germline CDR1 LGHDT, CDR2 YNNKEL (reference sequence). Trimming removed 0 bases from V and 2 bases from J, with 14 bases in between. CDR3: CASSQDTGTIPYEQYF. Here the CDR3 DNA reads TGTGCCAGCAGCCAAGACACCGGGACAATACCCTACGAGCAGTACTTC.

The chain recombines TRBV28 with TRBJ2-5, with D tentatively TRBD2 (5 bases). The CDR3 sequence is 13 residues long. Trimming removed 6 bases at V and 2 bases at J, with 10 bases between. Per germline, CDR1 MDHEN and CDR2 SYDVKM. CDR3 DNA sequence: TGTGCCAGCAGACCACGGGATCAAGAGACCCAGTACTTC. Protein product: CASRPRDQETQYF.

The table lists this clonotype with many counts. Its ends do not fully match the called genes, so a read error is possible. The V and J genes are TRBV5-1 and TRBJ2-3, with 10 bases aligning to TRBD2. Germline lookup yields CDR1 SGHRS and CDR2 YFSETQ. This CDR3 is built from 15 residues. In DNA, the CDR3 is TGTGCCAGCAGTTTAGCGGGAGGCCGCACAGATACGCAGTATTTT. Protein product: CASSLAGGRTDTQYF.

The CDR3 protein is CAISGNPAPSTDTQYF. The CDR3 region has the DNA TGTGCCATCAGTGGGAACCCAGCCCCTAGCACAGATACGCAGTATTTT. The J gene is TRBJ2-3, the V gene TRBV10-3; no clear D gene. Germline V gene data show CDR1 as ENHRY and CDR2 as SYGVKD. V was cut by 4 bases and J by 0 bases, with 14 bases left in between. The CDR3 spans 16 residues.

This clonotype has just a few counts. The chain links TRBV12-3 or TRBV12-4 to TRBJ2-2; 7 nucleotides line up with TRBD1. Trimming at V came to 7 bases and at J to 6 bases, leaving 5 bases not matched to a gene. The CDR3 contains 13 residues. The CDR3 loop reads CASTVQGSGELFF. The CDR3 DNA reads TGTGCCAGCACCGTACAGGGGTCCGGGGAGCTGTTTTTT.

This clonotype has more than one count but fewer than ten. This sequence joins TRBV5-1 and TRBJ2-7; 7 bases align to TRBD2. J was trimmed by 0 bases and V by 0 bases; bases with no gene match: 6. The CDR3 is 16 amino acids. Looked up from germline, CDR1 is SGHRS and CDR2 is YFSETQ. CDR3 loop: CASSLAPAGVSYEQYF. CDR3 in DNA: TGCGCCAGCAGCTTGGCCCCGGCGGGAGTCTCCTACGAGCAGTACTTC.

This clonotype was seen more than once but under ten times. The chain uses TRBV5-1 and TRBJ2-5; D is undetermined. V was shortened by 4 bases and J by 4 bases, with 11 bases between the two germline ends. This CDR3 contains 13 residues. The germline V gene encodes CDR1 SGHRS and CDR2 YFSETQ. CDR3 nucleotide sequence: TGCGCCAGCAGCGTGAGCCCTGTAGAGACCCAGTACTTC. This sequence encodes CASSVSPVETQYF.

The rearrangement uses TRBV7-9 and TRBJ2-1; TRBD1 matches 8 bases. This CDR3 contains 13 residues. V gave up 3 bases and J gave up 6 bases; unmatched junction bases: 1. From germline, CDR1 is SEHNR and CDR2 FQNEAQ (reference sequence). The CDR3 loop is CASSFTGGNEQFF. The CDR3 coding sequence is TGTGCCAGCAGCTTTACAGGGGGCAATGAGCAGTTCTTC.